The sequence of this TCR beta chain was determined in a study of cytomegalovirus exposure and HLA in healthy donors. Study summary: In a previous analysis, more than 90 million unique TCR beta sequences were found from about 190 million T cells. Study outcomes and limitations: There were some V segments, including TRBV6-2 and TRBV6-3, excluded as indistinguishable. Sequencing artifact likely explains a cluster of highly shared sequence variants.

PCR amplification relied on 60 Vbeta primers (plus 13 Jbeta primers). This table comes from immunoSEQ multiplex PCR, and its TCRdb copy is limited to in-frame clones, with some not included. Of under 150,000 clones in the sample, about 77% were seen once. CDR1 and CDR2 from the germline V gene are SNHLY and FYNNEI. The CDR3 runs 14 residues. The ends were cut back, 6 bases at V and 0 bases at J, with 9 bases in the middle. Of note for this clone: Antigen specificity is unknown.

This cohort consisted of healthy bone marrow donors. The TCR sequence derives from a woman in her twenties or thirties in good health and CMV-seropositive. V gene TRBV2 combines with J gene TRBJ1-3; a possible D gene is TRBD1 (5 bases). The source material was PBMCs. The DNA for the CDR3 is TGTGCCAGCAGAACAGGTTTCTCTGGAAACACCATATATTTT. Amino acids: CASRTGFSGNTIYF.